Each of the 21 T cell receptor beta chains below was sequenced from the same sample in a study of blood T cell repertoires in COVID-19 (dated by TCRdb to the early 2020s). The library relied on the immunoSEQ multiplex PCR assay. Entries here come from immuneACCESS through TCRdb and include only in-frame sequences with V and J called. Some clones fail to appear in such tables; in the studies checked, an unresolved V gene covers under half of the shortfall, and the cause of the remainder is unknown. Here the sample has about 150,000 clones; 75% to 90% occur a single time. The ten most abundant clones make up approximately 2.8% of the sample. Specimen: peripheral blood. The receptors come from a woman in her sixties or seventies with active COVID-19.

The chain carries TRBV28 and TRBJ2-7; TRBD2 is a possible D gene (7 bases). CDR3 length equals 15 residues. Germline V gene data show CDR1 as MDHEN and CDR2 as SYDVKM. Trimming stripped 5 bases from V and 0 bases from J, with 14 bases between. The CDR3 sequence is CASSQGGVGSYEQYF. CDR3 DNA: TGTGCCAGCAGTCAAGGGGGGGTGGGCTCCTACGAGCAGTACTTC.

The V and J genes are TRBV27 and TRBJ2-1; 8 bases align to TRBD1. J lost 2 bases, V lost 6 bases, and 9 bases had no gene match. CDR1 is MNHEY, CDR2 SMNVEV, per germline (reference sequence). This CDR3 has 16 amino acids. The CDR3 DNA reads TGTGCCAGCAGCCAGTTGAGGACAGGGACCTACAATGAGCAGTTCTTC. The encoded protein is CASSQLRTGTYNEQFF.

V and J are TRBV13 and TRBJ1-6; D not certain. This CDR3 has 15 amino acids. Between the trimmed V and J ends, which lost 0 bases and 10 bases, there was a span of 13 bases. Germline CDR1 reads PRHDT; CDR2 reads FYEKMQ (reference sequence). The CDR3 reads CASSLGGLFRSPLHF. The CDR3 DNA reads TGTGCCAGCAGCTTAGGCGGACTATTTCGATCACCCCTCCACTTT.

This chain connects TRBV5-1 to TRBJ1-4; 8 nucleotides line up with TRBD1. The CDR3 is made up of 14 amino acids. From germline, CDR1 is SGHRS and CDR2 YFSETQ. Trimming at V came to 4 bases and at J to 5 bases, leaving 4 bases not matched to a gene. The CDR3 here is CASSRGQGNEKLFF. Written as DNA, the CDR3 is TGCGCCAGCAGCCGCGGACAGGGAAATGAAAAACTGTTTTTT.

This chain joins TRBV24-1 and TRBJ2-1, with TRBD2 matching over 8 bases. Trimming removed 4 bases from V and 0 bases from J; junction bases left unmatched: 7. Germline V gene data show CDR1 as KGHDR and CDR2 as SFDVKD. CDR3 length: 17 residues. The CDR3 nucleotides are TGTGCCACCAGTGACTCCGGGAGGGCCAGCTCCTACAATGAGCAGTTCTTC. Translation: CATSDSGRASSYNEQFF.

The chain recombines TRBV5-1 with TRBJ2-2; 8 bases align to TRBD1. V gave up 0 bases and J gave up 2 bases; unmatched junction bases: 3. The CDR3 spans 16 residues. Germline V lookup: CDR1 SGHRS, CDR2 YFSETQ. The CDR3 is CASSLGPGGNTGELFF. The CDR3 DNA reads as TGCGCCAGCAGCTTGGGACCAGGGGGCAACACCGGGGAGCTGTTTTTT.

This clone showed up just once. Here the CDR3 DNA reads TGTGCCAGCAGCGTAGCACTAGCCGACTACAATGAGCAGTTCTTC. Its protein product is CASSVALADYNEQFF. The gene calls are TRBV9 and TRBJ2-1, with TRBD2 as a possible D gene (6 bases). This CDR3 comprises 15 residues. Germline V CDR1 and CDR2: SGDLS, YYNGEE. The germline V and J ends were trimmed by 0 bases and 3 bases, with 10 bases remaining between them.

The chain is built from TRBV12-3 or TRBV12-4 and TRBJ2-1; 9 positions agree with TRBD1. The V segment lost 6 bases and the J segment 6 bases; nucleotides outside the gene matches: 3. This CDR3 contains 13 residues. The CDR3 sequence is CASRGQGRNEQFF. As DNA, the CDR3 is TGTGCCAGCAGAGGACAGGGGCGCAATGAGCAGTTCTTC.

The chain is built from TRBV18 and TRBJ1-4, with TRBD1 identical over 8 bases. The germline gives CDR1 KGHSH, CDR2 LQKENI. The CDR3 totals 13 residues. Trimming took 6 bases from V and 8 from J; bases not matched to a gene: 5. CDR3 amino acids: CASSRDRTEKLFF. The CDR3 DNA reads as TGTGCCAGCTCCCGGGACAGGACGGAAAAACTGTTTTTT.

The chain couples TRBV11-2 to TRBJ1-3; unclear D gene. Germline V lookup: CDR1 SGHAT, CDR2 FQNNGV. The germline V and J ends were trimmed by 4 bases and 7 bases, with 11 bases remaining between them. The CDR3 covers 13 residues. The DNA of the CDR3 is TGTGCCAGCAGCTCCTCGAGGGCCAACACCATATATTTT. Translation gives CASSSSRANTIYF.

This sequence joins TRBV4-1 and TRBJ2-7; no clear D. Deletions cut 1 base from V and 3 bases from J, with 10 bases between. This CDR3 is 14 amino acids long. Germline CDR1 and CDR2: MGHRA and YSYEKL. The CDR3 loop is CASSQGRSGYEQYF. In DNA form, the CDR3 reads TGCGCCAGCAGCCAAGGTCGGTCAGGCTACGAGCAGTACTTC.

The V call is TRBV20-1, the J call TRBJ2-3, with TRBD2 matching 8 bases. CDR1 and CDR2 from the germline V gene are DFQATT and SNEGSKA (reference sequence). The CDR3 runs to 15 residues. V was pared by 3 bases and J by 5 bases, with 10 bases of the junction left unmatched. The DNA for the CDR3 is TGCAGTGCTAGTGGGACTAGGGGTTTTCTAGATACGCAGTATTTT. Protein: CSASGTRGFLDTQYF.

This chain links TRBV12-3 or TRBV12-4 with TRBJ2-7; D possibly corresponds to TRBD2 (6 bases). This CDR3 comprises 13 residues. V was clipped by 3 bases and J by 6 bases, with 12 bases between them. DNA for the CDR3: TGTGCCAGCAGTTTCGTTGGGGGAGGCGAGCAGTACTTC. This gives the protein CASSFVGGGEQYF.

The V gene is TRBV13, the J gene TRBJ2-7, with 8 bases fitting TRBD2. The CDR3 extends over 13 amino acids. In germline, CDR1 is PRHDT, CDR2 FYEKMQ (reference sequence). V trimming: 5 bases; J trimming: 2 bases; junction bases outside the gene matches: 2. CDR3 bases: TGTGCCAGCAGCGAGGGACTAGCCTACGAGCAGTACTTC. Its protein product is CASSEGLAYEQYF.

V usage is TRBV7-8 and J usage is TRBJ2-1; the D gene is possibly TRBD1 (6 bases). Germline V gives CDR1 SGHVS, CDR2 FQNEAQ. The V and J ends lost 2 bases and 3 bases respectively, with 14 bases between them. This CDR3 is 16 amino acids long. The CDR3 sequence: CASSLTRDNFYNEQFF. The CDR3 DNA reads TGTGCCAGCAGCTTAACCCGGGACAACTTCTACAATGAGCAGTTCTTC.

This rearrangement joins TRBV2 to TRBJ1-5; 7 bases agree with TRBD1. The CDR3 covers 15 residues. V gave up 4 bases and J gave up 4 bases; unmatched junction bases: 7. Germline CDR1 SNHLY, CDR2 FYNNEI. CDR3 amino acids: CASSARDSRNQPQHF. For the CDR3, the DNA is TGTGCCAGCAGTGCCCGGGACAGTCGAAATCAGCCCCAGCATTTT.

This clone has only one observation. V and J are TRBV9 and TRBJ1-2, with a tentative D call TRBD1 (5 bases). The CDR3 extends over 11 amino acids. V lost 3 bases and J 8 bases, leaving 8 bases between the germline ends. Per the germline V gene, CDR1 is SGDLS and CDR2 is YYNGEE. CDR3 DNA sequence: TGTGCCAGCAGCGGGACACGCGGCTACACCTTC. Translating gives CASSGTRGYTF.

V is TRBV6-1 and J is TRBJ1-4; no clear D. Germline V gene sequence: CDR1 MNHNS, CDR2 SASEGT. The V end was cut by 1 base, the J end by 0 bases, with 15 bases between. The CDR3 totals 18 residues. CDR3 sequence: CASSEVAVRVATNEKLFF. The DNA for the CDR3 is TGTGCCAGCAGTGAAGTTGCCGTGAGGGTTGCAACTAATGAAAAACTGTTTTTT.

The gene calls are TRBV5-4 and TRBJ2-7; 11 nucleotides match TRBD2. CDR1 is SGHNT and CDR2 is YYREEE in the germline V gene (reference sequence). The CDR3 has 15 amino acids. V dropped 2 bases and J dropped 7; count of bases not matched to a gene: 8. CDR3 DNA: TGTGCCAGCAGCTTTTCTACTAGCGGGAGTAGTGAGCAGTACTTC. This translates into CASSFSTSGSSEQYF.

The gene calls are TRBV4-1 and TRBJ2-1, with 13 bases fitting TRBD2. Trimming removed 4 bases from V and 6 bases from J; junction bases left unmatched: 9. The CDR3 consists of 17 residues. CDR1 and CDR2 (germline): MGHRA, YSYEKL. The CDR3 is CASSPRRTSGSGNEQFF. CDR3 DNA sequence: TGCGCCAGCAGCCCAAGACGGACTAGCGGGAGTGGCAATGAGCAGTTCTTC.

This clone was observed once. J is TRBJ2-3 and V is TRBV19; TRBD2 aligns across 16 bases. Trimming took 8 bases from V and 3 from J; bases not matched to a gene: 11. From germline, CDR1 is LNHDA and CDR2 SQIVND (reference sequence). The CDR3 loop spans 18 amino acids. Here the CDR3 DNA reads TGTGCCAGTGGGAGGGGGACTAGCGGGAGGGCGTTGACAGATACGCAGTATTTT. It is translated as CASGRGTSGRALTDTQYF.